The sequence of this T cell receptor beta chain was determined in a study of blood T cell repertoires in COVID-19. Study context: There were acute and convalescent COVID-19 samples, and they came from the United States, Italy and Spain.

The data were produced by immunoSEQ multiplex PCR, yet TCRdb's version contains in-frame clones alone and is incomplete. This table has over 250,000 clones, roughly 89% appearing once. The CDR3 has 14 amino acids. Trimming removed 5 bases from V and 4 bases from J, with 16 bases in between. Germline CDR1 and CDR2: SGHKS and YYEKEE (reference sequence). This receptor was identified in a woman between 55 and 75 years old who had recovered from COVID-19. The rearrangement joins TRBV5-5 to TRBJ2-7; weak D call: TRBD2 (6 bases). Sequencing was carried out using PBMCs or T cells enriched from blood (not recorded which). Here the CDR3 reads CASSSALSGYEQYF. The CDR3 DNA follows: TGTGCCAGCAGTTCGGCCTTAAGCGGGTACGAGCAGTACTTC.